A selection of T cell receptor beta chains follows, all from one sample in a study of CD8+CD57+ T cells in acquired aplastic anemia. A single record per CDR3 protein comes from TCRdb applying MiXCR to the reads. The sample includes hundreds of thousands of distinct CDR3 sequences, under 80% of them seen just once. The specimen was sorted CD4+, CD8+, or CD8+CD57+ T cells (not recorded which) from PBMCs. These receptors were taken from a human donor in good health, serving as a control. Both conserved end residues are part of each CDR3. A D gene is named only where the DNA matches it firmly. The listing skips clone size in some rows; elsewhere it reads once, few, many or a size class.

NA	TRBV7-9	TRBJ2-5	NA	CASSYPTRGDPSETQYF	TGTGCCAGCAGTTACCCAACGCGGGGAGATCCCTCAGAGACCCAGTACTTC
TRBD2	TRBV9	TRBJ2-7	many	CASSVSLAAPQEQYF	TGTGCCAGCAGCGTATCCCTAGCGGCCCCTCAGGAGCAGTACTTC
NA	TRBV7-2	TRBJ2-1	NA	CAFTVGRTYGEQFF	TGCGCCTTTACAGTGGGAAGGACCTATGGCGAGCAGTTCTTC
NA	TRBV12-3/TRBV12-4	TRBJ1-4	NA	CASSPQGLGEKLFF	TGTGCCAGCAGTCCTCAGGGGCTAGGTGAAAAACTGTTTTTT
NA	TRBV7-2	TRBJ1-1	NA	CASSPNLDTVALF	TGTGCCAGCAGCCCGAATCTGGACACTGTAGCGCTCTTT
NA	TRBV12-3/TRBV12-4	TRBJ2-1	NA	CASSYDHEQFF	TGTGCCAGCAGTTACGACCATGAGCAGTTCTTC
NA	TRBV20-1	TRBJ1-2	NA	CSAQEWAGNSGYTF	TGCAGTGCCCAAGAGTGGGCTGGAAACAGTGGCTACACCTTC
TRBD1	TRBV20-1	TRBJ1-1	once	CSAGQDATAKAFF	TGCAGTGCCGGACAGGACGCCACAGCTAAAGCTTTCTTT
NA	TRBV7-2	TRBJ1-1	many	CASGERSGWNTEAFF	TGTGCCAGCGGAGAAAGAAGCGGTTGGAACACTGAAGCTTTCTTT
NA	TRBV20-1	TRBJ2-7	NA	CSVSGTMTTEQYF	TGCAGTGTGTCCGGGACCATGACCACCGAGCAGTACTTC
NA	TRBV18	TRBJ1-5	few	CASSGGVGRENQPQHF	TGTGCCAGCTCCGGAGGGGTAGGACGGGAAAATCAGCCCCAGCATTTT
NA	TRBV6-1	TRBJ1-2	once	CASSNQLAGDYGYTF	TGTGCCAGCAGCAACCAACTAGCGGGGGACTATGGCTACACCTTC
NA	TRBV7-3	TRBJ2-3	NA	CASSSKCTDTQYF	TGTGCCAGCAGCTCAAAGTGCACAGATACGCAGTATTTT
TRBD1	TRBV11-3	TRBJ2-7	many	CASSRSYGTGVAEQYF	TGTGCCAGCAGCCGTTCTTACGGGACAGGGGTTGCCGAGCAGTACTTC
NA	TRBV20-1	TRBJ1-1	NA	CSARGDRMNTEAFF	TGCAGTGCTAGAGGCGACCGGATGAACACTGAAGCTTTCTTT
NA	TRBV20-1	TRBJ2-7	NA	CSARGGAAGYEQYF	TGCAGTGCTAGGGGGGGAGCGGCGGGTTACGAGCAGTACTTC
TRBD1	TRBV6-4	TRBJ1-5	NA	CASKGTGGGQPQHF	TGTGCCAGCAAGGGGACAGGGGGAGGACAGCCCCAGCATTTT
NA	TRBV2	TRBJ1-2	NA	CASKISGGGGYTF	TGTGCCAGCAAAATCTCAGGAGGGGGTGGTTACACCTTC
NA	TRBV12-5	TRBJ2-1	NA	CASSLARVYNEQFF	TGTGCTAGTAGTCTAGCGAGGGTTTACAATGAGCAGTTCTTC
TRBD2	TRBV24-1	TRBJ2-3	NA	CATSRASGVKYF	TGTGCCACCAGCCGGGCTAGCGGGGTTAAGTATTTT
NA	TRBV6-5	TRBJ1-5	NA	CASSRGRRNQPQHF	TGTGCCAGCAGCCGCGGACGGCGTAATCAGCCCCAGCATTTT
TRBD1	TRBV12-3/TRBV12-4	TRBJ1-1	NA	CAIIESGQGVREAFF	TGTGCCATCATTGAATCGGGACAGGGGGTGCGTGAAGCTTTCTTT
TRBD1	TRBV6-1	TRBJ1-5	NA	CASSKNTGQWEQPQHF	TGTGCCAGCAGTAAGAACACGGGACAGTGGGAACAGCCCCAGCATTTT
NA	TRBV7-2	TRBJ1-6	NA	CASSLQGSPYNSILHF	TGTGCCAGTAGCCTCCAGGGAAGCCCGTATAACTCAATACTCCACTTT